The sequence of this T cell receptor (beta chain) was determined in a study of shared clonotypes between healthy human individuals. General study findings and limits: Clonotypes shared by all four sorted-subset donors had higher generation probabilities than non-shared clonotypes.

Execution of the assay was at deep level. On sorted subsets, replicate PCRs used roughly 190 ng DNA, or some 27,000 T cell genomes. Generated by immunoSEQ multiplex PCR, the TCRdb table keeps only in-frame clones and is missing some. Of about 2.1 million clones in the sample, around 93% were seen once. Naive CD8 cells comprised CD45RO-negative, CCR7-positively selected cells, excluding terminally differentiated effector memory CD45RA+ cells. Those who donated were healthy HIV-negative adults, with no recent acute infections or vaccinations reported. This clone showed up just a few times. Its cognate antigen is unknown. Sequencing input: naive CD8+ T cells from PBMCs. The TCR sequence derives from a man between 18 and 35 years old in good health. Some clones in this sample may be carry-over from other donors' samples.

This CDR3 reads CAWSVLAGVRNEQFF. CDR3 in DNA: TGTGCCTGGAGTGTATTAGCGGGAGTCAGAAATGAGCAGTTCTTC. This chain uses TRBV30 with TRBJ2-1; 9 nucleotides agree with TRBD2. The germline V gene encodes CDR1 GTSNPN and CDR2 SVGIG (reference sequence). The junction had 7 bases not matched to a gene; V was cut back by 0 bases and J by 7 bases. CDR3 size: 15 residues. The variable domain in full, with the rest retrieved from reference TRBV30 and TRBJ2-1, is SQTIHQWPATLVQPVGSPLSLECTVEGTSNPNLYWYRQAAGRGLQLLFYSVGIGQISSEVPQNLSASRPQDRQFILSSKKLLLSDSGFYLCAWSVLAGVRNEQFFGPGTRLTVL.